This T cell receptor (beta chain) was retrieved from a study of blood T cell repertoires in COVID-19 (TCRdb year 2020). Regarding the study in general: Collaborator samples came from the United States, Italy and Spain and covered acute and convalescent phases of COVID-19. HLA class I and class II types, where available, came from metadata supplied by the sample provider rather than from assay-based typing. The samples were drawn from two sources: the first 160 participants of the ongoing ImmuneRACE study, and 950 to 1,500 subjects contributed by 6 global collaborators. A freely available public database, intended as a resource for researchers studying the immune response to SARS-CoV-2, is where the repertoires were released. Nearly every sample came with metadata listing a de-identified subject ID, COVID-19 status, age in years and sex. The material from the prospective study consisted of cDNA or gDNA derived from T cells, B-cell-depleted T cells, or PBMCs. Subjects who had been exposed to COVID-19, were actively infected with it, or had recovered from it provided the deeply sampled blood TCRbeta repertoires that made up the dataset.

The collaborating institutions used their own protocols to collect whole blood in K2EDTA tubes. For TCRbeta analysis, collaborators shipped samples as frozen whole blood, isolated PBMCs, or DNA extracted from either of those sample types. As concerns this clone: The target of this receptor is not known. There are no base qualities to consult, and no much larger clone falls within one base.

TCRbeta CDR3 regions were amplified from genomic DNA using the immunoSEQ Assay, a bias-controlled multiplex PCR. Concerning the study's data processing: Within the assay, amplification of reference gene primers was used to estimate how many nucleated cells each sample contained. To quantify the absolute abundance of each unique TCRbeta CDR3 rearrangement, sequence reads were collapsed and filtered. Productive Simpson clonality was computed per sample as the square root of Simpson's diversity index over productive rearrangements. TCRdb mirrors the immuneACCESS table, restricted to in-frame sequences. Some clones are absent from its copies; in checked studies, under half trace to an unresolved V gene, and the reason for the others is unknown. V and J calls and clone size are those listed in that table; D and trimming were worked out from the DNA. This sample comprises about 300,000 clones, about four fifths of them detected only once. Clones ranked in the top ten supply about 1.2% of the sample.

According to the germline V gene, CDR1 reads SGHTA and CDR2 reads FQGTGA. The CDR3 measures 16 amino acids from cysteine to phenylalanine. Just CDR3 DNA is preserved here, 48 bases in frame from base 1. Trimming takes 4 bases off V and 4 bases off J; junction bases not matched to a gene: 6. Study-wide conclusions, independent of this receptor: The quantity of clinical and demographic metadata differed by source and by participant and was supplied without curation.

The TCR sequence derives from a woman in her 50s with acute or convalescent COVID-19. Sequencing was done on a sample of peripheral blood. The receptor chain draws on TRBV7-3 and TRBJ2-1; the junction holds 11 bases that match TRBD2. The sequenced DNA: TGTGCCAGCAGCTATACCGGGACTAGCGGTTACAATGAGCAGTTCTTC. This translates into CASSYTGTSGYNEQFF.